The source of this TCR beta chain is a study of blood T cell repertoires in COVID-19. Clones were sequenced by immunoSEQ multiplex PCR, and TCRdb holds only the in-frame ones, with some missing. The sample shows some 120,000 clones, more than 70% of them seen only once. This clone turned up a few times. CDR1 and CDR2 from the germline V gene are SEHNR and FQNEAQ (reference sequence). This CDR3 has 15 residues. Trimming cost V 1 base and J 1 base; bases outside gene matches: 2. V and J are TRBV7-9 and TRBJ1-1; 8 positions agree with TRBD1. The sequencing sample was made of peripheral blood. This sequence was found in a human donor in a cohort sampled during active COVID-19. CDR3 loop: CASSLGTGPNTEAFF. CDR3 bases: TGTGCCAGCAGCTTAGGGACAGGGCCGAACACTGAAGCTTTCTTT.